Following are 2 T cell receptor beta chains from one sample sequenced in a study of T cell changes during pregnancy in multiple sclerosis. Produced via immunoSEQ multiplex PCR; TCRdb's table is partial and in-frame only. The sample lists roughly 90,000 clones, 90% to 95% occurring once. This material consisted of peripheral blood, taken in the third trimester of pregnancy. The receptors were sampled from a female donor with multiple sclerosis, enrolled in a pregnancy study.

The chain uses TRBV30 and TRBJ2-6; tentatively, D is TRBD1 (5 bases). CDR1 is GTSNPN and CDR2 is SVGIG in the germline V gene (reference sequence). CDR3 size: 13 residues. V shed 8 bases and J shed 0 bases, with 8 bases lying between them. CDR3 DNA sequence: TGTGCCGCCAGGGTCTCTGGGGCCAACGTCCTGACTTTC. Amino acid sequence: CAARVSGANVLTF.

The chain recombines TRBV4-2 with TRBJ2-7, with D perhaps matching TRBD2 (5 bases). Between the trimmed V and J ends, which lost 0 bases and 4 bases, there was a span of 13 bases. The CDR3 consists of 15 residues. Per the germline V gene, CDR1 is LGHNA and CDR2 is YNFKEQ. CDR3: CASSQELWGDYEQYF. DNA for the CDR3: TGTGCCAGCAGCCAAGAGTTATGGGGAGATTACGAGCAGTACTTC.